This TCR beta chain was captured in a study of blood T cell repertoires in COVID-19. The CDR3 runs to 14 residues. CDR1 LGHNA and CDR2 YSLEER come from the germline V gene. V dropped 2 bases and J dropped 2 bases, with 9 bases sitting between them. Sequencing used immunoSEQ multiplex PCR; TCRdb keeps in-frame clones, though not all of them. The sample lists 190,000 or so clones; around 90% were seen once. A single count supports this clone. In terms of age and location, participants ranged from roughly 18 to 90 years and lived in under 30 US areas. Material for sequencing was PBMCs or T cells enriched from blood (not recorded which). The sequence came from a woman in her 30s who had recovered from COVID-19. V is TRBV4-3 and J is TRBJ1-1; weak D call: TRBD1 (6 bases). The CDR3 loop is CASSQPGANTEAFF. DNA of the CDR3: TGCGCCAGCAGCCAACCAGGGGCCAACACTGAAGCTTTCTTT.